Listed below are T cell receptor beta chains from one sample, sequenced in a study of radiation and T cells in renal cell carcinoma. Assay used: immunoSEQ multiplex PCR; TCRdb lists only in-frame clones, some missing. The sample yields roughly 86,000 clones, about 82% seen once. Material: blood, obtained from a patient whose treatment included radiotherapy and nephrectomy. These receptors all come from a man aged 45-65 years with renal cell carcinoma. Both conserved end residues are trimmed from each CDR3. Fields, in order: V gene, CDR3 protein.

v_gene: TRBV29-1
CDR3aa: SVEGSSYNEQF

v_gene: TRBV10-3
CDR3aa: AISESVLLMGTEAF

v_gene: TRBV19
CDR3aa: ARTGSSSNQPQH

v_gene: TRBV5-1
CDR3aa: ASRFQGARGYT

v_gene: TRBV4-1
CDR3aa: ASSQYTGELF

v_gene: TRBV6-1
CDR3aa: ASTRDLVGAQY

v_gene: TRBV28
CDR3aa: ASNSPDRVTEAF

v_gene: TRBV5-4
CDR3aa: ASSFGQAISYEQY

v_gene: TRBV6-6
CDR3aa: ASSAGAKATQY

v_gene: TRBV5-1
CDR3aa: ASSLGDSQETQY

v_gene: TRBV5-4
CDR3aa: ASSLVGTRGSEQY

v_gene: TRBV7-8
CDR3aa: ASSLQETQY

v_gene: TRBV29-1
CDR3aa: SVDGVRDRDYNEQF

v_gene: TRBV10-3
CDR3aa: AITGGQGADYT

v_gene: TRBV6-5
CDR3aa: ASSYSGQGGSPLH

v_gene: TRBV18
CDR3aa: ASSPGTVENEQY